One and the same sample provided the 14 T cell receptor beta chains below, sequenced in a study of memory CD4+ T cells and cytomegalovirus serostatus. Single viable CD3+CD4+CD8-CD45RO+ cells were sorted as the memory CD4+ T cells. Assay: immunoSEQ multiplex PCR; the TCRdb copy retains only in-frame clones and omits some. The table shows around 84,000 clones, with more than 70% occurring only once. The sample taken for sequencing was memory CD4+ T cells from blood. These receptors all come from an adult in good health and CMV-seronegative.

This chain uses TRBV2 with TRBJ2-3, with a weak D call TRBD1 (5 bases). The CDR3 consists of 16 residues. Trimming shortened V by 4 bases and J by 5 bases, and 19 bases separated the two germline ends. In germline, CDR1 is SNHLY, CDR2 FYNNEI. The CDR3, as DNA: TGTGCCAGCAGTGTAAATTCGGTGCAGGGCGGAGATACGCAGTATTTT. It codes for CASSVNSVQGGDTQYF.

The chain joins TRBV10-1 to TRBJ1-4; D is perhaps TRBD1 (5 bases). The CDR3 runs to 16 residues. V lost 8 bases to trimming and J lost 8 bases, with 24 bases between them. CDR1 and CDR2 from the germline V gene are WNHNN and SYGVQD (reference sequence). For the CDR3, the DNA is TGCGCCAGCTCACGAGGAGGTTTGGGGGAGTCGGAAAAACTGTTTTTT. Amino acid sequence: CASSRGGLGESEKLFF.

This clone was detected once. CDR3 residues: CASTSGPSNTGELFF. CDR3 DNA: TGTGCCAGTACCAGCGGGCCCTCGAACACCGGGGAGCTGTTTTTT. The V and J genes are TRBV19 and TRBJ2-2; D is perhaps TRBD2 (6 bases). CDR1 and CDR2 (germline): LNHDA, SQIVND (reference sequence). The germline V and J ends were trimmed by 7 bases and 0 bases, with 12 bases remaining between them. This CDR3 spans 15 amino acids.

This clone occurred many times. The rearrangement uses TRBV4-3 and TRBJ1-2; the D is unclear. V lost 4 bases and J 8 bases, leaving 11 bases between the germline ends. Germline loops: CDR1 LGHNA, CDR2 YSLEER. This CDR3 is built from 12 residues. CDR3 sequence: CASSRTGEGYTF. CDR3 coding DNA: TGCGCCAGCAGCCGGACCGGGGAGGGCTACACCTTC.

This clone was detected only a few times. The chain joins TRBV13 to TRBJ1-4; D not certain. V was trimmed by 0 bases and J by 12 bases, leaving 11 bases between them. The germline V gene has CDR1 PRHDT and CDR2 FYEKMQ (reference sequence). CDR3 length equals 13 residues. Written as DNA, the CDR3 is TGTGCCAGCAGCTTAGGGGGGTTTGGGGAACTGTTTTTT. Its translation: CASSLGGFGELFF. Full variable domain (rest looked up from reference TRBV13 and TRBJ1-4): AAGVIQSPRHLIKEKRETATLKCYPIPRHDTVYWYQQGPGQDPQFLISFYEKMQSDKGSIPDRFSAQQFSDYHSELNMSSLELGDSALYFCASSLGGFGELFFGSGTQLSVL.

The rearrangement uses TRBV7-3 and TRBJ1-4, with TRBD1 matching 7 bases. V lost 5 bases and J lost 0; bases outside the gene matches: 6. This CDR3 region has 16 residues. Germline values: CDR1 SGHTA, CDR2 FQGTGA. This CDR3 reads CASSPGQLATNEKLFF. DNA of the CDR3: TGTGCCAGCAGCCCGGGACAGCTAGCAACTAATGAAAAACTGTTTTTT.

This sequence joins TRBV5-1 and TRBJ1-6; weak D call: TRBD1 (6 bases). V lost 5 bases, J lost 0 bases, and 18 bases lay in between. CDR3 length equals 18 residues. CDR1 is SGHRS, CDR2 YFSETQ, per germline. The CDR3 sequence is CASSMGWDTSSYNSPLHF. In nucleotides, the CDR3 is TGCGCCAGCAGTATGGGGTGGGACACGAGCTCCTATAATTCACCCCTCCACTTT.

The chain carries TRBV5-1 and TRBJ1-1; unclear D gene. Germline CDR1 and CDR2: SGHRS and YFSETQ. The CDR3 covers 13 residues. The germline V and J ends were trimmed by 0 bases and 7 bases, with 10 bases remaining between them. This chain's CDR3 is CASSLAVWDEAFF. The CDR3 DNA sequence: TGCGCCAGCAGCTTGGCCGTCTGGGATGAAGCTTTCTTT. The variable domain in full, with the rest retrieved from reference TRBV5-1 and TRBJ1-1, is KAGVTQTPRYLIKTRGQQVTLSCSPISGHRSVSWYQQTPGQGLQFLFEYFSETQRNKGNFPGRFSGRQFSNSRSEMNVSTLELGDSALYLCASSLAVWDEAFFGQGTRLTVV.

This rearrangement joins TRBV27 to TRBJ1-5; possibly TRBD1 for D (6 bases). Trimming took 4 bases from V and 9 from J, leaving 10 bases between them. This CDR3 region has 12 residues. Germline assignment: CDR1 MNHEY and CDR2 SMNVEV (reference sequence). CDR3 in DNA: TGTGCCAGCAGTTCAGGGGTCCCGCCCCAGCATTTT. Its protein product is CASSSGVPPQHF.

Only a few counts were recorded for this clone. The CDR3 sequence: CASSLFGRRFTDYGYTF. The CDR3 nucleotides are TGTGCCAGCAGCTTGTTTGGACGGAGGTTTACCGACTATGGCTACACCTTC. The rearrangement joins TRBV5-5 to TRBJ1-2, with unresolved D. V was clipped by 1 base and J by 3 bases, with 19 bases between them. Germline V gives CDR1 SGHKS, CDR2 YYEKEE (reference sequence). There are 17 residues in the CDR3.

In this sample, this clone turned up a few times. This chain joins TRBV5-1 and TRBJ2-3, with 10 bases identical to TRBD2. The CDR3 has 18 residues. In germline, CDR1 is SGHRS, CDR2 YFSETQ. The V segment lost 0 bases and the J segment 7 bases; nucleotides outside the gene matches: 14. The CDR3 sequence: CASSLATGLAGDRHTQYF. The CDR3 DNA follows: TGCGCCAGCAGCTTGGCCACTGGGCTAGCGGGGGATAGGCATACGCAGTATTTT.

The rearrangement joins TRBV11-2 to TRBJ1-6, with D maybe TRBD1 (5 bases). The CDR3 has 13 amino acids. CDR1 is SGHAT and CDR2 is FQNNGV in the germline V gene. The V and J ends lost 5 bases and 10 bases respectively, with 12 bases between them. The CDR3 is CASSTAGISPLHF. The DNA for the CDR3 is TGTGCCAGCAGCACCGCAGGGATATCACCCCTCCACTTT.

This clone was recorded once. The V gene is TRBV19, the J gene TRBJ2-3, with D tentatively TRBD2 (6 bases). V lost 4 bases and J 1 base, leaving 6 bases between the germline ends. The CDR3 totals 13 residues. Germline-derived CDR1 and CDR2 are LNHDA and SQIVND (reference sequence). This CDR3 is CASSTSGTDTQYF. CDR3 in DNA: TGTGCCAGTAGTACTAGCGGCACAGATACGCAGTATTTT. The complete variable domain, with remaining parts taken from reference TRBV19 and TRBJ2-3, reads DGGITQSPKYLFRKEGQNVTLSCEQNLNHDAMYWYRQDPGQGLRLIYYSQIVNDFQKGDIAEGYSVSREKKESFPLTVTSAQKNPTAFYLCASSTSGTDTQYFGPGTRLTVL.

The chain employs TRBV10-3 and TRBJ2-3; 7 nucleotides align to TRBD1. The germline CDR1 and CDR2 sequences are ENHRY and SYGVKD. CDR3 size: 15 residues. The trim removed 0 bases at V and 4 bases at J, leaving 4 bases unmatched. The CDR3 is CAISESTGSADTQYF. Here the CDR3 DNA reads TGTGCCATCAGTGAGTCGACAGGGTCGGCAGATACGCAGTATTTT.